The entry that follows covers one T cell receptor (beta chain) sequence. The sample originates from a study of blood T cell repertoires in COVID-19. Study as a whole: The United States, Italy and Spain provided the acute and convalescent COVID-19 samples. In each case, the material was cDNA or gDNA derived from T cells, B-cell-depleted T cells, or PBMCs.

Original handling: Quantification of nucleated cells was approximated via reference gene primer amplification. This table comes from immunoSEQ multiplex PCR, and its TCRdb copy is limited to in-frame clones, with some not included. The V and J calls and clone size were taken over from that table, and D and trimming were inferred from the DNA. The data hold 100,000 to 150,000 clones, with approximately 84% observed a single time. Trimming took off 6 bases at V and 2 bases at J, with 11 bases between the two ends. CDR3 length: 14 amino acids. Germline V gene sequence: CDR1 MNHEY, CDR2 SVGEGT. This sequence joins TRBV6-2 or TRBV6-3 and TRBJ1-5, with D unclear. Input material: peripheral blood. This receptor was obtained from an older woman with acute or convalescent COVID-19. CDR3 sequence (DNA): TGTGCCAGCAGCCGTAGTTCCGGCAATCAGCCCCAGCATTTT. It encodes CASSRSSGNQPQHF.